These 12 T cell receptor beta chains were sequenced from one sample in a study of blood T cell repertoires in COVID-19. Assay used: immunoSEQ multiplex PCR; TCRdb lists only in-frame clones, some missing. This table has fewer than 400,000 clones, about 85% appearing once. The sequencing input was peripheral blood. The origin of the receptors is a woman between 18 and 29 years old with acute or convalescent COVID-19.

V and J are TRBV11-2 and TRBJ2-7; the D is unclear. In germline, CDR1 is SGHAT, CDR2 FQNNGV. CDR3 size: 11 residues. Trimming removed 9 bases from V and 7 bases from J, with 13 bases in between. DNA of the CDR3: TGTGCCAGGGCCCTACTCGGGGAGCAGTACTTC. Its translation is CARALLGEQYF.

The J gene is TRBJ2-3, the V gene TRBV11-3; 7 bases fit TRBD2. Germline V gene lookup returns CDR1 SGHNT and CDR2 YENEEA. This CDR3 comprises 14 residues. J lost 2 bases, V lost 6 bases, and 5 bases had no gene match. The chain's CDR3 is CASRAGADTDTQYF. The CDR3, as DNA: TGTGCCAGCAGGGCGGGAGCCGACACAGATACGCAGTATTTT.

The chain employs TRBV29-1 and TRBJ1-6; 7 bases align to TRBD1. V was clipped by 7 bases and J by 5 bases; unmatched bases: 8. CDR1 and CDR2 (germline): SQVTM, ANQGSEA. There are 14 residues in the CDR3. In DNA form, the CDR3 reads TGCAGCGCCCAAATCCAGGGGGATAATTCACCCCTCCACTTT. Translation gives CSAQIQGDNSPLHF.

The chain uses TRBV5-6 and TRBJ1-2; D uncertain. Germline values: CDR1 SGHDT, CDR2 YYEEEE. The CDR3 contains 13 residues. V was cut by 4 bases and J by 1 base, with 8 bases left in between. This CDR3 reads CASSLTVNYGYTF. CDR3 nucleotide sequence: TGTGCCAGCAGCCTAACAGTTAACTATGGCTACACCTTC.

The chain links TRBV6-6 to TRBJ1-4; D may be TRBD1 (6 bases). CDR1 and CDR2 (germline): MNHNY, SVGAGI (reference sequence). V lost 6 bases to trimming and J lost 4 bases, with 18 bases between them. The CDR3 is 16 amino acids. For the CDR3, the DNA is TGTGCCAGCAGACCCGACGGACAGATTGATAATGAAAAACTGTTTTTT. This gives the protein CASRPDGQIDNEKLFF.

The chain recombines TRBV10-3 with TRBJ1-3, with 8 bases identical to TRBD1. The ends lost 3 bases at V and 2 bases at J; junction bases unmatched: 3. This CDR3 contains 15 residues. The germline V gene encodes CDR1 ENHRY and CDR2 SYGVKD. CDR3 DNA: TGTGCCATCAGTGATTCGGACAGGGCTGGAAACACCATATATTTT. Translated: CAISDSDRAGNTIYF.

The gene calls are TRBV10-3 and TRBJ1-1; D is perhaps TRBD1 (6 bases). V was shortened by 5 bases and J by 4 bases, with 14 bases between the two germline ends. This CDR3 contains 14 residues. The V gene's germline CDR1 is ENHRY and CDR2 SYGVKD. This CDR3 reads CAISIQGLGTEAFF. The CDR3 nucleotides read TGTGCCATCAGTATACAGGGCTTGGGCACTGAAGCTTTCTTT.

This clone was observed once. V and J are TRBV5-1 and TRBJ2-7; TRBD1 matches 10 bases. This CDR3 has 15 residues. Germline loops: CDR1 SGHRS, CDR2 YFSETQ. Trimming cost V 0 bases and J 2 bases; bases outside gene matches: 2. This CDR3 is CASSLGQGAPYEQYF. CDR3 DNA sequence: TGCGCCAGCAGCTTGGGACAGGGGGCCCCCTACGAGCAGTACTTC.

This clone was detected once. The V call is TRBV5-5, the J call TRBJ2-3, with TRBD1 identical over 8 bases. The CDR3 has 16 residues. Germline values: CDR1 SGHKS, CDR2 YYEKEE (reference sequence). V gave up 0 bases and J gave up 2 bases; unmatched junction bases: 5. The CDR3 loop is CASSLVRTGYTDTQYF. DNA for the CDR3: TGTGCCAGCAGCTTGGTCCGGACAGGGTACACAGATACGCAGTATTTT.

As regards this clone: Within the sample, other DNA sequences also encode this same CDR3. This rearrangement joins TRBV5-1 to TRBJ1-2, with TRBD1 identical over 7 bases. This CDR3 has 14 residues. Trimming removed 4 bases from V and 1 base from J; junction bases left unmatched: 4. From germline, CDR1 is SGHRS and CDR2 YFSETQ. The CDR3 bases are TGCGCCAGCAGCCTTGACAGGGTTAACTATGGCTACACCTTC. This gives the protein CASSLDRVNYGYTF.

The genes are TRBV4-2 and TRBJ2-7; D perhaps matches TRBD2 (7 bases). The germline V gene has CDR1 LGHNA and CDR2 YNFKEQ. The CDR3 loop spans 16 amino acids. V dropped 4 bases and J dropped 7 bases, with 23 bases sitting between them. CDR3 coding DNA: TGTGCCAGCAGCCCCCGCGCTAGGGGGGGGGAGGAGGAGCAGTACTTC. It codes for CASSPRARGGEEEQYF.

This sequence joins TRBV7-2 and TRBJ1-5; the D is unclear. The CDR3 is 16 residues long. Germline CDR1 and CDR2: SGHTA and FQGNSA. The V end was cut by 2 bases, the J end by 2 bases, with 13 bases between. The CDR3 sequence: CASSLPGSRRNQPQHF. CDR3 bases: TGTGCCAGCAGCTTACCGGGGTCCAGGCGCAATCAGCCCCAGCATTTT.